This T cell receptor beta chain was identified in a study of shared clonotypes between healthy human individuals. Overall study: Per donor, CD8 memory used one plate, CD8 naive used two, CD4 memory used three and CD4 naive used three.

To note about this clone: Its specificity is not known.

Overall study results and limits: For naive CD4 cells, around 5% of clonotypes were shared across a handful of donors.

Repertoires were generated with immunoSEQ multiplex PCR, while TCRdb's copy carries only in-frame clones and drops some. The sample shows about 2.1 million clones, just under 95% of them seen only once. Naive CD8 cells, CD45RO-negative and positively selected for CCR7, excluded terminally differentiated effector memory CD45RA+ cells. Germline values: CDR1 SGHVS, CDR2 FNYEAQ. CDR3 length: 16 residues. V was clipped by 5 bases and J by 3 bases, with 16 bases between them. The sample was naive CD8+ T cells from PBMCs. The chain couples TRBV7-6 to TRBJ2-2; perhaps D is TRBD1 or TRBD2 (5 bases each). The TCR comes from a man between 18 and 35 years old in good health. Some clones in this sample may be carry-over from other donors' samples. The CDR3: CASSHRPGIDTGELFF. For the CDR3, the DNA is TGTGCCAGCAGCCACAGGCCGGGGATAGACACCGGGGAGCTGTTTTTT.